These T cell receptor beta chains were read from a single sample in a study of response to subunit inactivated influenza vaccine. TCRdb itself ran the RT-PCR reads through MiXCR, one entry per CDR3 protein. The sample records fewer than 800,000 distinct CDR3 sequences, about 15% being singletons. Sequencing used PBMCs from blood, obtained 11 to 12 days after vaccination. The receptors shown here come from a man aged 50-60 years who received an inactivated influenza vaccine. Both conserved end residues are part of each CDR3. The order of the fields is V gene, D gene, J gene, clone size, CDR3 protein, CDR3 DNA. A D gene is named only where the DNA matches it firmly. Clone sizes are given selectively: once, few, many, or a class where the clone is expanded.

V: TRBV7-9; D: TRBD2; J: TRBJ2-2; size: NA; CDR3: CASSLAPGRDTGELFF; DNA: TGTGCCAGCAGCTTAGCCCCGGGGAGGGACACCGGGGAGCTGTTTTTT
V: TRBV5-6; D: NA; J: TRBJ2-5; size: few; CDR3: CASSLGRNIQETQYF; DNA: TGTGCCAGCAGCTTGGGGCGGAACATCCAAGAGACCCAGTACTTC
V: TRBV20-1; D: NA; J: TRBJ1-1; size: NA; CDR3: CSASKQGVGTEAFF; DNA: TGCAGTGCCAGTAAACAGGGTGTCGGGACTGAAGCTTTCTTT
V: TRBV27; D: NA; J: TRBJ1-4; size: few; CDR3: CASRDPPGEKLFF; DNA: TGTGCCAGCAGGGACCCGCCCGGCGAAAAACTGTTTTTT
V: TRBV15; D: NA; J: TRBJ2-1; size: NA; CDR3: CATSRMGDEQFF; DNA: TGTGCCACCAGCAGAATGGGGGATGAGCAGTTCTTC
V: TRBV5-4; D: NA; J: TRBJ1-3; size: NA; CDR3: CASSLGQGETIYF; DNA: TGTGCCAGCAGCTTGGGGCAGGGAGAAACCATATATTTT
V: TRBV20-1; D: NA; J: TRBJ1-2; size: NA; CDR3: CSASGRHGYTF; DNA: TGCAGTGCTAGTGGGCGACATGGCTACACCTTC
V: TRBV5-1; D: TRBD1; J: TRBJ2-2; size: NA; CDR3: CASSGQGVVTGELFF; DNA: TGCGCCAGCAGCGGACAGGGGGTGGTCACCGGGGAGCTGTTTTTT
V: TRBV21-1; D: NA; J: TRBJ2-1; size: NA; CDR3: CASSRAPPSPYNEQFF; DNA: TGTGCCAGCAGCAGGGCCCCCCCTAGTCCGTACAATGAGCAGTTCTTC
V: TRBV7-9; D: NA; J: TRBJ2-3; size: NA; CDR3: CASSLATSSSTDTQYF; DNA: TGTGCCAGCAGCTTAGCTACCAGCTCTAGCACAGATACGCAGTATTTT
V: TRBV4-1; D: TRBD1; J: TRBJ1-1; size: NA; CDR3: CASSPPGQVNTEAFF; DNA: TGCGCCAGCAGCCCCCCCGGACAGGTGAACACTGAAGCTTTCTTT
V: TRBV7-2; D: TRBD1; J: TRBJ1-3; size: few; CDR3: CASSFLTGTGGNTIYF; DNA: TGTGCCAGCAGCTTCCTAACCGGGACAGGGGGAAACACCATATATTTT
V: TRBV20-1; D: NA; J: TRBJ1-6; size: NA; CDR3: CSARASWGGKSPLHF; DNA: TGCAGTGCTAGAGCTTCATGGGGTGGGAAATCACCCCTCCACTTT
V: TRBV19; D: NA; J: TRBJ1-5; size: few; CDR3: CASTGPQDNQPQHF; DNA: TGTGCCAGTACCGGTCCCCAGGACAATCAGCCCCAGCATTTT
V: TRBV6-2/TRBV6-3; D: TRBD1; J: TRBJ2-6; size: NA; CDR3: CASSPGQGHSGANVLTF; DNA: TGTGCCAGCAGTCCGGGACAGGGGCACTCTGGGGCCAACGTCCTGACTTTC
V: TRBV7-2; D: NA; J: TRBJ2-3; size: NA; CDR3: CASSLGATKYF; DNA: TGTGCCAGCAGCTTAGGGGCGACCAAGTATTTT
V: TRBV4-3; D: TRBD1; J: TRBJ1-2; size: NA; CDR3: CASSQTLTGGYGYTF; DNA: TGCGCCAGCAGCCAAACCTTGACAGGGGGCTATGGCTACACCTTC
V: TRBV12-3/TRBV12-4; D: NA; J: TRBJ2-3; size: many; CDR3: CASSSRDTISTDTQYF; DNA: TGTGCCAGCAGCAGTCGGGACACTATCAGCACAGATACGCAGTATTTT
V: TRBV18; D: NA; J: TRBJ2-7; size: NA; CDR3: CASSAGQRGYEQYF; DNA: TGTGCCAGCTCGGCCGGACAGCGGGGCTACGAGCAGTACTTC
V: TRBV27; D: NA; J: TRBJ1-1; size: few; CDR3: CASSFNRYAEAFF; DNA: TGTGCCAGCAGTTTTAACAGGTACGCTGAAGCTTTCTTT
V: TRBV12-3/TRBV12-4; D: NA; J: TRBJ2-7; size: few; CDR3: CASSLSGFAYEQYF; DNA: TGTGCCAGCAGTTTGTCGGGGTTTGCCTACGAGCAGTACTTC
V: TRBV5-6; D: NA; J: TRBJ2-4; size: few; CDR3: CASSSWTVAKNIQYF; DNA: TGTGCCAGCAGCTCTTGGACGGTAGCCAAAAACATTCAGTACTTC
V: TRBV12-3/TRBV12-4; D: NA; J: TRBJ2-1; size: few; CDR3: CASSPFSNEQFF; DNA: TGTGCCAGCAGCCCATTTAGCAATGAGCAGTTCTTC
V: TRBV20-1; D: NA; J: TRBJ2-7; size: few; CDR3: CSASRGLGEQYF; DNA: TGCAGTGCTAGCCGGGGTCTGGGGGAGCAGTACTTC
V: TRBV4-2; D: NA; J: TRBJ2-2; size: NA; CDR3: CASSQDVGSGELFF; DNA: TGTGCCAGCAGCCAAGATGTCGGCTCCGGGGAGCTGTTTTTT
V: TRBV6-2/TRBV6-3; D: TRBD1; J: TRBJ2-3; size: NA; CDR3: CASTPGTGVTDTQYF; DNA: TGTGCCAGCACCCCAGGGACAGGGGTCACAGATACGCAGTATTTT
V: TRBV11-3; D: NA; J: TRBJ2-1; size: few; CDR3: CASSLDRGVGEQFF; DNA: TGTGCCAGCAGCTTAGATCGCGGAGTTGGGGAGCAGTTCTTC
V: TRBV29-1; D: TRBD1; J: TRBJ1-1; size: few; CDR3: CSAGTGRSTEAFF; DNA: TGCAGCGCCGGGACAGGGCGTTCCACTGAAGCTTTCTTT
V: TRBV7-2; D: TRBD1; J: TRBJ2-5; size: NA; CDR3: CASSLEPGGNQETQYF; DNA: TGTGCCAGCAGCTTAGAGCCAGGGGGAAACCAAGAGACCCAGTACTTC
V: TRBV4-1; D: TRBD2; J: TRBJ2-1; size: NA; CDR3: CASSQPGLADSEQFF; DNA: TGCGCCAGCAGCCAACCTGGACTAGCAGATAGTGAGCAGTTCTTC
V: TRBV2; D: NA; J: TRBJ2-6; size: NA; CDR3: CASFRGTGANVLTF; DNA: TGTGCCAGCTTTCGGGGGACTGGGGCCAACGTCCTGACTTTC
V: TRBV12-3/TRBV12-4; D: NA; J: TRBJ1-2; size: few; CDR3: CASSLAVGYTF; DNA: TGTGCCAGCAGTTTAGCGGTGGGCTACACCTTC
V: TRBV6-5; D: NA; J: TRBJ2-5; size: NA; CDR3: CASSYSIGPPEGTQYF; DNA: TGTGCCAGCAGTTACTCGATCGGACCCCCCGAAGGGACCCAGTACTTC
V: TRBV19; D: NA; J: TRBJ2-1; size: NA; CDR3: CASSPGSGRSYNEQFF; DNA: TGTGCCAGTAGTCCCGGGAGCGGAAGGTCCTACAATGAGCAGTTCTTC
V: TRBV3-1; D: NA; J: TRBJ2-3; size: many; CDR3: CASSQSLAPDTQYF; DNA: TGTGCCAGCAGCCAATCCCTGGCGCCCGATACGCAGTATTTT
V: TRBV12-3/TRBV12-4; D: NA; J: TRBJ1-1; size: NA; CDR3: CASSFGTGRNTEAFF; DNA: TGTGCCAGCAGTTTTGGTACAGGCAGGAACACTGAAGCTTTCTTT
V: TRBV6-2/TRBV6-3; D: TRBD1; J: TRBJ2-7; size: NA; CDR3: CASSYNRGPHFVHEQYF; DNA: TGTGCCAGCAGCTACAACAGGGGTCCCCATTTCGTCCACGAGCAGTACTTC
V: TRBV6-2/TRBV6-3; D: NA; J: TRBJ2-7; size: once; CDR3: CASAFGYEQYF; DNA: TGTGCCAGCGCCTTTGGGTACGAGCAGTACTTC
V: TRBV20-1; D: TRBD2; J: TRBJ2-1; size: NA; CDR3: CSASGTSGAPDEQFF; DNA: TGCAGTGCTAGCGGGACTAGCGGCGCTCCGGATGAGCAGTTCTTC
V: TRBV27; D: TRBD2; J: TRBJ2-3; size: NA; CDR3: CASSYLLAGLPRTQYF; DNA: TGTGCCAGCAGTTACTTACTAGCGGGGCTCCCACGCACGCAGTATTTT
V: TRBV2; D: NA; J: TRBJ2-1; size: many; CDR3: CASSAGTRYNEQFF; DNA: TGTGCCAGCAGTGCCGGGACAAGATACAATGAGCAGTTCTTC
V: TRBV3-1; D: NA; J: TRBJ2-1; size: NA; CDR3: CASSQVLSDEQFF; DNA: TGTGCCAGCAGCCAAGTCCTCTCGGATGAGCAGTTCTTC